This T cell receptor (beta chain) is from a study of blood T cell repertoires in COVID-19. Study background: Both acute and convalescent COVID-19 samples were obtained from the United States, Italy and Spain. Sample material is recorded as cDNA or gDNA derived from T cells, B-cell-depleted T cells, or PBMCs.

Original data processing: Reference gene primer amplification gave estimated nucleated cell counts. Repertoires were generated with immunoSEQ multiplex PCR, while TCRdb's copy carries only in-frame clones and drops some. D and trimming were read from the DNA, whereas the V and J calls and clone size are those reported in that table. This sample has just over 70,000 clones, with about 73% found just once. V trimming: 7 bases; J trimming: 5 bases; junction bases outside the gene matches: 9. This CDR3 spans 14 amino acids. Germline V gene sequence: CDR1 SGDLS, CDR2 YYNGEE. Material: peripheral blood. The clonotype originates from a woman in her sixties or seventies with acute or convalescent COVID-19. The gene calls are TRBV9 and TRBJ1-2; TRBD1 matches at 9 bases. CDR3 sequence (DNA): TGTGCCAGCGTAGGGGACAGGGATCGGTATGGCTACACCTTC. It encodes CASVGDRDRYGYTF.